One sample yielded the 22 T cell receptor beta chains listed below, sequenced in a study of shared clonotypes between healthy human individuals (TCRdb year 2020). Libraries were made using the immunoSEQ multiplex PCR assay. Drawn from immuneACCESS, this table holds only the in-frame rearrangements with V and J called that TCRdb kept. Clones are partly lost; checked studies trace under half to an unresolved V gene and leave the rest unexplained. Across this sample there are 1.5 million to 2.5 million clones, with less than 95% seen only once. Roughly 1.2% of the sample is held by the ten biggest clonotypes. For the CD8 naive samples, CD45RO-negative cells were positively selected for CCR7, yielding a CD45RA+CCR7+ population from which TemRA cells were excluded. Input material: naive CD8+ T cells sorted from blood. The cell subset or site label, read with the paper, signifies: CD45RA+CCR7+. The receptors stem from a man aged 18 to 29 in good health.

In the case of this clone: Other DNA sequences in the sample encode the same CDR3. The J gene is TRBJ2-5, the V gene TRBV27; TRBD2 agrees at 10 bases. The J segment lost 5 bases and the V segment lost 2 bases, leaving 5 bases of the junction unmatched. The CDR3 extends over 15 amino acids. In germline, CDR1 is MNHEY, CDR2 SMNVEV (reference sequence). The CDR3 DNA follows: TGTGCCAGCAGTTTACTAGCGGGGGTCGGGGAGACCCAGTACTTC. This encodes CASSLLAGVGETQYF.

The chain joins TRBV4-3 to TRBJ1-2; 7 bases match TRBD1. J lost 1 base, V lost 1 base, and 6 bases had no gene match. The V gene's germline CDR1 is LGHNA and CDR2 YSLEER. CDR3 size: 16 residues. CDR3 bases: TGCGCCAGCAGCCAAGTGGTGACAGGGTTTAACTATGGCTACACCTTC. This sequence encodes CASSQVVTGFNYGYTF.

This chain joins TRBV10-3 and TRBJ2-2, with 7 bases aligning to TRBD2. There are 17 residues in the CDR3. V lost 3 bases, J lost 2 bases, and 9 bases stayed unmatched. CDR1 ENHRY and CDR2 SYGVKD come from the germline V gene. The CDR3 DNA sequence: TGTGCCATCAGTGACCTTCCCGAGCGGGACAACACCGGGGAGCTGTTTTTT. Translated, it gives CAISDLPERDNTGELFF.

As DNA, the CDR3 is TGTGCCAGTAGTATCTACGGGGCCTACAATGAGCAGTTCTTC. Its translation is CASSIYGAYNEQFF. J is TRBJ2-1 and V is TRBV19; possibly TRBD2 for D (5 bases). This CDR3 comprises 14 residues. V lost 3 bases and J lost 2, with 8 bases in between. CDR1 is LNHDA, CDR2 SQIVND, per germline (reference sequence).

The J gene is TRBJ1-4, the V gene TRBV5-6, with D uncertain. CDR3 length equals 12 residues. The ends were cut back, 0 bases at V and 17 bases at J, with 14 bases in the middle. CDR1 SGHDT and CDR2 YYEEEE come from the germline V gene. CDR3 protein: CASSLGTAEPFF. The CDR3 DNA sequence: TGTGCCAGCAGCTTGGGAACAGCCGAACCATTTTTT.

The rearrangement uses TRBV13 and TRBJ2-7; TRBD1 matches 8 bases. The CDR3 sequence is 15 residues long. The germline gives CDR1 PRHDT, CDR2 FYEKMQ (reference sequence). Losses at the gene ends were 5 bases for V and 3 bases for J; bases not matched to a gene: 9. In nucleotides, the CDR3 is TGTGCCAGCAGCCCCAGGGACAGGTCCCACTACGAGCAGTACTTC. Its translation is CASSPRDRSHYEQYF.

The chain employs TRBV7-9 and TRBJ2-3, with a weak D call TRBD1 (6 bases). The CDR3 has 12 amino acids. Trimming cost V 5 bases and J 6 bases, with 9 bases left between them. Germline CDR1 is SEHNR and CDR2 is FQNEAQ (reference sequence). In nucleotides, the CDR3 is TGTGCCAGCAGCGCCAGGGGTGATACGCAGTATTTT. This encodes CASSARGDTQYF.

Note on this clone: Other DNA variants within this sample encode the same CDR3. V is TRBV7-9 and J is TRBJ2-7; perhaps TRBD2 as D (6 bases). Trimming cost V 3 bases and J 0 bases, with 12 bases left between them. Germline V gene lookup returns CDR1 SEHNR and CDR2 FQNEAQ (reference sequence). The CDR3 loop spans 15 amino acids. DNA of the CDR3: TGTGCCAGCAGCTTTGGAGGGTCGAGCTCCTACGAGCAGTACTTC. It specifies CASSFGGSSSYEQYF.

The V call is TRBV2, the J call TRBJ2-3, with D maybe TRBD1 (5 bases). This CDR3 spans 12 amino acids. CDR1 and CDR2 (germline): SNHLY, FYNNEI. With 7 bases removed from V and 3 bases from J, the gap between germline ends came to 8 bases. DNA for the CDR3: TGTGCCAGCACTCGACAGACAGATACGCAGTATTTT. This translates into CASTRQTDTQYF.

This chain links TRBV7-9 with TRBJ2-2, with D perhaps given as TRBD1 or TRBD2 (5 bases each). Germline V gives CDR1 SEHNR, CDR2 FQNEAQ (reference sequence). The CDR3 runs 19 residues. V dropped 5 bases and J dropped 4 bases, with 26 bases sitting between them. The CDR3, as DNA: TGTGCCAGCAGCCCCCCCTCCGGGACCCCAAGGCATATCACCGGGGAGCTGTTTTTT. Its protein product is CASSPPSGTPRHITGELFF.

The V and J genes are TRBV30 and TRBJ1-1; TRBD1 agrees at 10 bases. With 2 bases clipped from V and 3 bases from J, the junction kept 3 bases outside the gene matches. Germline values: CDR1 GTSNPN, CDR2 SVGIG (reference sequence). The CDR3 consists of 14 residues. CDR3 sequence (DNA): TGTGCCTGGAGTCGGACAGGGGGGTACACTGAAGCTTTCTTT. Translated: CAWSRTGGYTEAFF.

The chain combines TRBV6-1 with TRBJ1-2; a weak D match, TRBD1 (6 bases). The germline V gene has CDR1 MNHNS and CDR2 SASEGT. V was trimmed by 2 bases and J by 3 bases, leaving 16 bases between them. The CDR3 has 16 residues. The CDR3 sequence is CASSEILDRLDYGYTF. CDR3 bases: TGTGCCAGCAGTGAAATCCTCGACAGGTTAGACTATGGCTACACCTTC.

J is TRBJ2-7 and V is TRBV15; D is perhaps TRBD1 (5 bases). CDR3 length: 15 residues. Trimming left V 1 base short and J 1 base short, with 11 bases between. CDR1 is LNHNV, CDR2 YYDKDF, per germline (reference sequence). Here the CDR3 DNA reads TGTGCCACCAGCAGAGTAGGGGAAGAATCCTACGAGCAGTACTTC. Translated, it gives CATSRVGEESYEQYF. Variable domain in full (rest from reference TRBV15 and TRBJ2-7): DAMVIQNPRYQVTQFGKPVTLSCSQTLNHNVMYWYQQKSSQAPKLLFHYYDKDFNNEADTPDNFQSRRPNTSFCFLDIRSPGLGDTAMYLCATSRVGEESYEQYFGPGTRLTVT.

V and J are TRBV9 and TRBJ2-3; D is possibly TRBD2 (7 bases). V shed 5 bases and J shed 5 bases, with 21 bases lying between them. The CDR3 sequence is 16 residues long. Germline values: CDR1 SGDLS, CDR2 YYNGEE. The CDR3 bases are TGTGCCAGCAGTGACTCGGGGGCGGGAGTGGTAGATACGCAGTATTTT. Translated: CASSDSGAGVVDTQYF. Complete variable domain (other parts from reference TRBV9 and TRBJ2-3): DSGVTQTPKHLITATGQRVTLRCSPRSGDLSVYWYQQSLDQGLQFLIQYYNGEERAKGNILERFSAQQFPDLHSELNLSSLELGDSALYFCASSDSGAGVVDTQYFGPGTRLTVL.

The chain combines TRBV5-1 with TRBJ1-2, with D possibly matching TRBD1 (5 bases). Germline V gene sequence: CDR1 SGHRS, CDR2 YFSETQ. The CDR3 has 15 amino acids. Between the trimmed V and J ends, which lost 4 bases and 4 bases, there was a span of 17 bases. CDR3 sequence reads: CASSENPGRGYGYTF. The CDR3 coding sequence is TGCGCCAGCAGCGAAAACCCGGGACGAGGCTATGGCTACACCTTC.

In its sample, this clone was seen once. V usage is TRBV4-3 and J usage is TRBJ2-7; either TRBD1 or TRBD2 may fit D (5 bases each). Trimming took 0 bases from V and 7 from J, leaving 13 bases between them. Germline V gene data show CDR1 as LGHNA and CDR2 as YSLEER. This CDR3 is built from 14 residues. The CDR3: CASSQDPLGVEQYF. The CDR3 DNA reads as TGCGCCAGCAGCCAAGACCCCTTGGGGGTAGAGCAGTACTTC.

The chain employs TRBV2 and TRBJ2-3, with TRBD2 matching over 12 bases. The CDR3 totals 15 residues. Germline loops: CDR1 SNHLY, CDR2 FYNNEI. Trimming took 7 bases from V and 6 from J; bases not matched to a gene: 8. CDR3 DNA sequence: TGTGCCAGCATTGCGACTAGCGGGAGTTACGATACGCAGTATTTT. Protein product: CASIATSGSYDTQYF.

CDR3 bases: TGTGCCAGCAGTCTCAGCGGGGGGGCCGCCGAGACCCAGTACTTC. Translated, it gives CASSLSGGAAETQYF. This chain connects TRBV7-8 to TRBJ2-5; 10 bases are shared with TRBD2. Germline-derived CDR1 and CDR2 are SGHVS and FQNEAQ. CDR3 length: 15 residues. With 6 bases clipped from V and 5 bases from J, the junction kept 9 bases outside the gene matches.

The table lists this clone with a count of one. Other DNA sequences within the sample encode an identical CDR3. The chain uses TRBV5-4 and TRBJ2-7; a weak D match, TRBD1 (5 bases). This CDR3 contains 14 residues. Germline V CDR1 and CDR2: SGHNT, YYREEE (reference sequence). The V end was cut by 2 bases, the J end by 1 base, with 10 bases between. Here the CDR3 DNA reads TGTGCCAGCAGCTTTGGTACAGGTTCCTACGAGCAGTACTTC. It is translated as CASSFGTGSYEQYF.

As concerns this clone: At the DNA level, this CDR3 is encoded by other sequences in the same sample as well. The chain employs TRBV5-4 and TRBJ2-7; a weak D match, TRBD2 (5 bases). The germline CDR1 and CDR2 sequences are SGHNT and YYREEE (reference sequence). This CDR3 is 13 amino acids long. Trimming stripped 2 bases from V and 1 base from J, with 7 bases between. The CDR3 is CASSFGDSYEQYF. CDR3 in DNA: TGTGCCAGCAGCTTCGGGGATTCCTACGAGCAGTACTTC.

V and J are TRBV30 and TRBJ2-1; 8 bases line up with TRBD2. The CDR3 totals 15 residues. CDR1 GTSNPN and CDR2 SVGIG come from the germline V gene (reference sequence). Trimming at V came to 4 bases and at J to 4 bases, leaving 9 bases not matched to a gene. Here the CDR3 reads CAWNRAGGVYNEQFF. CDR3 DNA sequence: TGTGCCTGGAACAGGGCGGGGGGAGTGTACAATGAGCAGTTCTTC.

About this clone: The sample holds other DNA sequences that translate to the same CDR3. The V gene is TRBV30, the J gene TRBJ2-7; D call uncertain. The CDR3 has 11 amino acids. V was trimmed by 0 bases and J by 3 bases, leaving 3 bases between them. Germline CDR1 is GTSNPN and CDR2 is SVGIG (reference sequence). The CDR3 bases are TGTGCCTGGAGTGTACTCTACGAGCAGTACTTC. Encoded protein: CAWSVLYEQYF.